The clone carrying this T cell receptor beta chain was seen a single time. Antigen specificity is unknown. Repertoires were generated with immunoSEQ multiplex PCR, while TCRdb's copy carries only in-frame clones and drops some. The sample holds tens of thousands of clones; roughly 80% are singletons and the top ten take over 2.5%. The CDR3 sequence is 14 residues long. The V end was cut by 2 bases, the J end by 6 bases, with 12 bases between. Germline CDR1 SGHDT, CDR2 YYEEEE. The data were obtained in a study of OX40 agonist ivuxolimab in advanced cancers. Points from the study as a whole: Both blood CD4+ and CD8+ T cells showed clonal growth by week 6 at 0.1 to 3.0 mg/kg. Compared with CD4+, CD8+ T cells on average had more expanded clones. Near-lowest levels of clonal expansion characterized partial responders at 0.1-3.0 mg/kg.

The source is an adult with an advanced solid tumor such as melanoma, head and neck, liver or kidney cancer. This sequence joins TRBV5-6 and TRBJ1-5, with D unclear. Sequenced material: CD4+ or CD8+ T cells sorted from blood, taken in a trial of the OX40 agonist ivuxolimab. The CDR3 DNA reads TGTGCCAGCAGCTTAAGAGAGAAGGGTCAGCCCCAGCATTTT. This translates into CASSLREKGQPQHF. The full variable domain, rest sourced from reference TRBV5-6 and TRBJ1-5, is DAGVTQSPTHLIKTRGQQVTLRCSPKSGHDTVSWYQQALGQGPQFIFQYYEEEERQRGNFPDRFSGHQFPNYSSELNVNALLLGDSALYLCASSLREKGQPQHFGDGTRLSIL.